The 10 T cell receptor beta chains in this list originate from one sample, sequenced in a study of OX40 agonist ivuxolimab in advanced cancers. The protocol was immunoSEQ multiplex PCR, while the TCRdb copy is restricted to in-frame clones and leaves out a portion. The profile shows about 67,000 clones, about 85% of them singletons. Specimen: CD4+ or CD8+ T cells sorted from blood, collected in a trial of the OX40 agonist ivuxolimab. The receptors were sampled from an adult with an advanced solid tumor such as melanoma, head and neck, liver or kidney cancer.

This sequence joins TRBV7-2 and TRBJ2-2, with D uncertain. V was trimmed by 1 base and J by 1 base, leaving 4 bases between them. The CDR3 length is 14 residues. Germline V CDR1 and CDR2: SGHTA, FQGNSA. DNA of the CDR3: TGTGCCAGCAGCTTAGGTGGGAACACCGGGGAGCTGTTTTTT. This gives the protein CASSLGGNTGELFF.

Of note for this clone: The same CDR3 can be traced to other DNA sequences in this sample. CDR3 loop: CASSLLGSTDTQYF. The CDR3, as DNA: TGTGCCAGCAGCTTACTCGGTAGCACAGATACGCAGTATTTT. V and J are TRBV7-3 and TRBJ2-3; D unresolved. This CDR3 is 14 amino acids long. Between the trimmed V and J ends, which lost 2 bases and 0 bases, there was a span of 6 bases. Per the germline V gene, CDR1 is SGHTA and CDR2 is FQGTGA.

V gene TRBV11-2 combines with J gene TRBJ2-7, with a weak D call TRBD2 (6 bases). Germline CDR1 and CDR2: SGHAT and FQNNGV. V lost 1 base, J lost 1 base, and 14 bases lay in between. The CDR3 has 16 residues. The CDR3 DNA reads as TGTGCCAGCAGCTTAGCCCCCCGGAGGGGATCCTACGAGCAGTACTTC. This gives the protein CASSLAPRRGSYEQYF.

In DNA form, the CDR3 reads TGTGCCAGCAGCCTGGACAGGGACACTGAAGCTTTCTTT. This gives the protein CASSLDRDTEAFF. V gene TRBV6-1 combines with J gene TRBJ1-1; 8 nucleotides align to TRBD1. Germline CDR1 and CDR2: MNHNS and SASEGT. The CDR3 has 13 residues. The junction had 3 bases not matched to a gene; V was cut back by 6 bases and J by 3 bases.

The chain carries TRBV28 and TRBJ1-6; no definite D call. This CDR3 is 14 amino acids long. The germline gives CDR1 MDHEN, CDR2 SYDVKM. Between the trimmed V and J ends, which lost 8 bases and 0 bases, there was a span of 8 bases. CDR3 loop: CASVGSSYNSPLHF. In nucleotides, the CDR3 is TGTGCCAGCGTGGGGAGCTCCTATAATTCACCCCTCCACTTT.

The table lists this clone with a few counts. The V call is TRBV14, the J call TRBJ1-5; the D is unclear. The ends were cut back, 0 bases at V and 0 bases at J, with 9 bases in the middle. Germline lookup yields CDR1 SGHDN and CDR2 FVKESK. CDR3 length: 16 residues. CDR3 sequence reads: CASSQDGSYSNQPQHF. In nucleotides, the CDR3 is TGTGCCAGCAGCCAAGATGGCAGCTATAGCAATCAGCCCCAGCATTTT.

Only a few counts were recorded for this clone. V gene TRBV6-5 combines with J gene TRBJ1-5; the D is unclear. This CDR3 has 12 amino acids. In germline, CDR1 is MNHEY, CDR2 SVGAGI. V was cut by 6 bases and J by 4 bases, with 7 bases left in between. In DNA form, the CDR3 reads TGTGCCAGCAGATCAGAAAATCAGCCCCAGCATTTT. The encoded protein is CASRSENQPQHF.

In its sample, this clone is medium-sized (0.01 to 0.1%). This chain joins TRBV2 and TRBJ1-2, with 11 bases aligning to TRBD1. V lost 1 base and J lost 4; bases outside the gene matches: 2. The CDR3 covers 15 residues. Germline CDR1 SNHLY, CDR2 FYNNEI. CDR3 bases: TGTGCCAGCAGTGAAGGGACAGGGGGCGTCTATGGCTACACCTTC. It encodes CASSEGTGGVYGYTF.

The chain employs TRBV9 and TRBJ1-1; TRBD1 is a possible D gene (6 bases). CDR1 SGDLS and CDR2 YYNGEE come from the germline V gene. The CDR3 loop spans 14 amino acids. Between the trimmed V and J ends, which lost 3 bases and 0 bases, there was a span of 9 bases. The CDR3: CASSAGHLNTEAFF. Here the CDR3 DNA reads TGTGCCAGCAGCGCGGGACACCTGAACACTGAAGCTTTCTTT.

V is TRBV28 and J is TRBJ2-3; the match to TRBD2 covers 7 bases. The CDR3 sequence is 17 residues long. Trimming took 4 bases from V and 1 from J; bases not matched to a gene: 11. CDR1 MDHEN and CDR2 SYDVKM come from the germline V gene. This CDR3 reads CASSSRRASGGTDTQYF. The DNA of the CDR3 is TGTGCCAGCAGTTCCCGTAGGGCGAGCGGGGGCACAGATACGCAGTATTTT.